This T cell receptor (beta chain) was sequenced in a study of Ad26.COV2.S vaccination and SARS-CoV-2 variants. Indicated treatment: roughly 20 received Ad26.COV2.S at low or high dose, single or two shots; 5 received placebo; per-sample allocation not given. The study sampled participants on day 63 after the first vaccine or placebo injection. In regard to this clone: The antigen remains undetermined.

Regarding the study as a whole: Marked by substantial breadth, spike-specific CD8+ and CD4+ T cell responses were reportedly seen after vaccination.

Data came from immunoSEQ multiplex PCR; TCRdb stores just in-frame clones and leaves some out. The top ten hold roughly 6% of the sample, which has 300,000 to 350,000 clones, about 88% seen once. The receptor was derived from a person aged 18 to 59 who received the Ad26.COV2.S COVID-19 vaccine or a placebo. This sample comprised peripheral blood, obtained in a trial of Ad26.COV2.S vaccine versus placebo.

CDR3 DNA sequence: TGCGCCAGCAGATATAGGGATGGCAAAAACATTCAGTACTTC. Translated: CASRYRDGKNIQYF. The chain recombines TRBV5-1 with TRBJ2-4, with D uncertain. The germline gives CDR1 SGHRS, CDR2 YFSETQ. With 5 bases removed from V and 3 bases from J, the gap between germline ends came to 12 bases. The CDR3 loop spans 14 amino acids.